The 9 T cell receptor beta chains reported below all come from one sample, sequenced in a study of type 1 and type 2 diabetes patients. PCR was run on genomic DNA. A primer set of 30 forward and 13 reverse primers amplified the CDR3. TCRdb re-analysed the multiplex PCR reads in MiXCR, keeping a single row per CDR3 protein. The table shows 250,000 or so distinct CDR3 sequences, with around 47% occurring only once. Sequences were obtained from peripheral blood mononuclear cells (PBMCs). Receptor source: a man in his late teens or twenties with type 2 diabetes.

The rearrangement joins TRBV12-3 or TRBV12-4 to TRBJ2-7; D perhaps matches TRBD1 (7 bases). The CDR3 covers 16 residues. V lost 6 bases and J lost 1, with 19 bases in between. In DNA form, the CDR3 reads TGTGCCAGCAGCCCACGCGGGACAGTCGTTTCCTACGAGCAGTACTTC. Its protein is CASSPRGTVVSYEQYF.

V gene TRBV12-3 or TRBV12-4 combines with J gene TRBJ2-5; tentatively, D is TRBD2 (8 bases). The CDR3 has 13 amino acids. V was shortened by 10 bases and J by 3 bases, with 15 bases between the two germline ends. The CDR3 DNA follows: TGTGCCACCGGGACAGCGGGGGAAGAGACCCAGTACTTC. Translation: CATGTAGEETQYF.

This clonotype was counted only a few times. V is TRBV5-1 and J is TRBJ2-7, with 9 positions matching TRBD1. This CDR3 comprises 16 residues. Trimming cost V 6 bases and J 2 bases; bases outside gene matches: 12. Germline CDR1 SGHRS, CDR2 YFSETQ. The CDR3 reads CASTTNRDRETYEQYF. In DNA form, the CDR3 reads TGCGCCAGCACCACAAACCGGGACAGGGAAACCTACGAGCAGTACTTC. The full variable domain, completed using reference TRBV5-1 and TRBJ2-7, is KAGVTQTPRYLIKTRGQQVTLSCSPISGHRSVSWYQQTPGQGLQFLFEYFSETQRNKGNFPGRFSGRQFSNSRSEMNVSTLELGDSALYLCASTTNRDRETYEQYFGPGTRLTVT.

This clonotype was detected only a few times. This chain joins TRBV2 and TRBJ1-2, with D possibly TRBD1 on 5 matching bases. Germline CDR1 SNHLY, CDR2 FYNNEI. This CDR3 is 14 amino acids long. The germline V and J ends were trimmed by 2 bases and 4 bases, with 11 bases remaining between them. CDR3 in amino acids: CASSEWGGIYGYTF. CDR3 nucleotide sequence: TGTGCCAGCAGTGAATGGGGGGGGATCTATGGCTACACCTTC. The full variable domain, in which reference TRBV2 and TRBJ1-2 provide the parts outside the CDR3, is EPEVTQTPSHQVTQMGQEVILRCVPISNHLYFYWYRQILGQKVEFLVSFYNNEISEKSEIFDDQFSVERPDGSNFTLKIRSTKLEDSAMYFCASSEWGGIYGYTFGSGTRLTVV.

This CDR3 is CASSGEDYQETQYF. For the CDR3, the DNA is TGTGCCAGCAGCGGCGAGGACTACCAAGAGACCCAGTACTTC. The rearrangement joins TRBV9 to TRBJ2-5; D may be TRBD2 (5 bases). Germline loops: CDR1 SGDLS, CDR2 YYNGEE. Deletions cut 3 bases from V and 0 bases from J, with 9 bases between. CDR3 length: 14 residues.

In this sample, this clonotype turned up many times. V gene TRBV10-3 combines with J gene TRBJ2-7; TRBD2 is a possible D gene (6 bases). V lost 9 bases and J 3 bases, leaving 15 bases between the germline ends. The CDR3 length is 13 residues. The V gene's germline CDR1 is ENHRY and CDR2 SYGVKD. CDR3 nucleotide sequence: TGTGCCATGTCTGAGGGACTCAACTACGAGCAGTACTTC. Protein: CAMSEGLNYEQYF.

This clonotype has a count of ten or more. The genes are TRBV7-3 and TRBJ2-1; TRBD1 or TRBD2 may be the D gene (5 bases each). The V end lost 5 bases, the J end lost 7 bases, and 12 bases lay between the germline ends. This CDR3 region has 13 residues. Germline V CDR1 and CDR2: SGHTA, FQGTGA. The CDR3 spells CASSLGASNEQFF. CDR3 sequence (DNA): TGTGCCAGCAGCCTCGGGGCGTCGAATGAGCAGTTCTTC. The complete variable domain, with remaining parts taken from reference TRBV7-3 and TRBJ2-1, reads GAGVSQTPSNKVTEKGKYVELRCDPISGHTALYWYRQSLGQGPEFLIYFQGTGAADDSGLPNDRFFAVRPEGSVSTLKIQRTERGDSAVYLCASSLGASNEQFFGPGTRLTVL.

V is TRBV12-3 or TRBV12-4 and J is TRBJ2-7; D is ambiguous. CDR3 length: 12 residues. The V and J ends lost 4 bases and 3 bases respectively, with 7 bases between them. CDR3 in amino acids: CASSSLNYEQYF. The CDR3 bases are TGTGCCAGCAGTTCCCTCAACTACGAGCAGTACTTC.

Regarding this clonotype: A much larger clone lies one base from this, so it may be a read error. Written as DNA, the CDR3 is TGTGCCAGCAGTCGCACGGGAGATACGCTGTATTTT. Protein product: CASSRTGDTLYF. The chain combines TRBV2 with TRBJ2-3, with D maybe TRBD2 (6 bases). The germline V gene has CDR1 SNHLY and CDR2 FYNNEI. The CDR3 is 12 residues long. Full variable domain (rest looked up from reference TRBV2 and TRBJ2-3): EPEVTQTPSHQVTQMGQEVILRCVPISNHLYFYWYRQILGQKVEFLVSFYNNEISEKSEIFDDQFSVERPDGSNFTLKIRSTKLEDSAMYFCASSRTGDTLYFGPGTRLTVL.